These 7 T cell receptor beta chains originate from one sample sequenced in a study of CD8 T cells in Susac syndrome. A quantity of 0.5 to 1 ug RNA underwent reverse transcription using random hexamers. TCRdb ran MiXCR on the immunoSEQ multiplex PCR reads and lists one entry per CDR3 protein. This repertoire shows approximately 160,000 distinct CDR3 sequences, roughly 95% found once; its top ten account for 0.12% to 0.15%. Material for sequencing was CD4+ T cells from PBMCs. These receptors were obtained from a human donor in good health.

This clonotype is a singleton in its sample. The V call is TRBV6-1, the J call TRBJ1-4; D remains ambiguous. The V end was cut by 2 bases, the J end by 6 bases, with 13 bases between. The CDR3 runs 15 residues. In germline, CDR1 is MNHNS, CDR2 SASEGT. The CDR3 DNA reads TGTGCCAGCAGTGAAACGAGGGCGGTTGATGAAAAACTGTTTTTT. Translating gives CASSETRAVDEKLFF.

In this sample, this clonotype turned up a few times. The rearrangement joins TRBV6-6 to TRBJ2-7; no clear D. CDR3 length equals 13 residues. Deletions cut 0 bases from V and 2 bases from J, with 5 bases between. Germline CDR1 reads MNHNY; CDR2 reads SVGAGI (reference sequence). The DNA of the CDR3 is TGTGCCAGCAGTTACTCTACAACCTACGAGCAGTACTTC. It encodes CASSYSTTYEQYF.

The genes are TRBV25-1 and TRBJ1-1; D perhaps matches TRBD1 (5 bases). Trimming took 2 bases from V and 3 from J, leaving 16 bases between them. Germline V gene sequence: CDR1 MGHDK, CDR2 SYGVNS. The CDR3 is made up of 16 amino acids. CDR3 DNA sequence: TGTGCCAGCAGTGAAACCGCGGGGAGAGGGGACACTGAAGCTTTCTTT. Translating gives CASSETAGRGDTEAFF.

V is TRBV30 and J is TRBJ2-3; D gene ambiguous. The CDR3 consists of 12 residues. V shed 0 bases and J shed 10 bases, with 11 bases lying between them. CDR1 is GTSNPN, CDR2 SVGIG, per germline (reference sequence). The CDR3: CAWSVFSSAQYF. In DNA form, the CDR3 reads TGTGCCTGGAGTGTCTTTTCGAGCGCGCAGTATTTT.

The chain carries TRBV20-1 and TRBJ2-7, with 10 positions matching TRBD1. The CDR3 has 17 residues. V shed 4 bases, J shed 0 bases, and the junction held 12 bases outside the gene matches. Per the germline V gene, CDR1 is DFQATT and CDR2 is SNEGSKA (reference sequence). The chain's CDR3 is CSATGQGETGSSYEQYF. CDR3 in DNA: TGCAGTGCTACTGGACAGGGGGAAACTGGAAGCTCCTACGAGCAGTACTTC.

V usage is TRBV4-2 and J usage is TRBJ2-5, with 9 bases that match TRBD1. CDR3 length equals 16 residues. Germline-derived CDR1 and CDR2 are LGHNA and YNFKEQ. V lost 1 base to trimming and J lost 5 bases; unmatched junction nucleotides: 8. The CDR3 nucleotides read TGTGCCAGCAGCCAAGCGGTCCGAGACAGGGGGGAGACCCAGTACTTC. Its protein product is CASSQAVRDRGETQYF.

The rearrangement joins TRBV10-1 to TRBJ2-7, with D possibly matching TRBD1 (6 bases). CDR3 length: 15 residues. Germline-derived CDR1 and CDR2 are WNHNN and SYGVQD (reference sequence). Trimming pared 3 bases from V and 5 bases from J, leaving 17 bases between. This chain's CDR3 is CASSDPSRGWHEQYF. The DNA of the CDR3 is TGCGCCAGCAGTGACCCCAGCAGGGGTTGGCACGAGCAGTACTTC.